A single sample gave rise to the 23 T cell receptor beta chains below, sequenced in a study of T cells in Graves' hyperthyroidism and ophthalmopathy. Amplification of TCR beta CDR3 regions used RNA as the template. RT-PCR in the first round (using the HTBI primer set) targeted the TCR CDR3. MiXCR was run by TCRdb on the multiplex PCR reads, yielding one entry per CDR3 protein. The data contain almost 600,000 distinct CDR3 sequences, over 11% of them singletons. Sample: blood. These receptors all stem from a woman aged 25 to 39 with Graves' hyperthyroidism that later progressed to Graves' ophthalmopathy.

This clonotype was counted at least ten times. This chain uses TRBV20-1 with TRBJ2-7; 9 bases agree with TRBD2. V shed 4 bases, J shed 5 bases, and the junction held 18 bases outside the gene matches. CDR1 is DFQATT, CDR2 SNEGSKA, per germline (reference sequence). There are 17 residues in the CDR3. CDR3 sequence: CSAIRRFASGIQNEQYF. The CDR3 DNA is TGCAGTGCTATCAGGCGGTTCGCTAGCGGGATTCAAAACGAGCAGTACTTC.

Turning to this clonotype: A much more abundant neighbour one base away suggests this may be a read error. The conserved phenylalanine or tryptophan is not found at the CDR3 terminus, so this likely reflects a read error. The V and J genes are TRBV20-1 and TRBJ1-5; no clear D gene. This CDR3 spans 11 amino acids. With 3 bases removed from V and 2 bases from J, the gap between germline ends came to 2 bases. CDR1 is DFQATT and CDR2 is SNEGSKA in the germline V gene (reference sequence). CDR3: CSASRNQPQHI. In nucleotides, the CDR3 is TGCAGTGCTAGCCGCAATCAGCCCCAGCATATT.

This clonotype has a count of ten or more. This sequence joins TRBV10-3 and TRBJ2-1, with D perhaps matching TRBD1 or TRBD2 (6 bases each). Germline V gives CDR1 ENHRY, CDR2 SYGVKD. V was clipped by 10 bases and J by 9 bases, with 22 bases between them. The CDR3 runs to 14 residues. The CDR3 DNA is TGTGCCACGACGATCGGGGGCGGAGATGGTGAGCAGTTCTTC. It encodes CATTIGGGDGEQFF.

This clonotype was recorded at least ten times. V usage is TRBV6-2 or TRBV6-3 and J usage is TRBJ2-1; TRBD2 matches 7 bases. The CDR3 covers 16 residues. After removal of 2 bases from V and 5 bases from J, the junction contained 9 bases not matched to a gene. CDR1 and CDR2 (germline): MNHEY, SVGEGT. The CDR3 spells CASSYPRTSPNNEQFF. The CDR3, as DNA: TGTGCCAGCAGTTACCCTAGGACTAGTCCCAACAATGAGCAGTTCTTC.

With regard to this clonotype: A read error may be the cause here, since a much bigger clone is one base away. The chain links TRBV19 to TRBJ2-3; D ambiguous. The CDR3 is made up of 15 amino acids. The V end lost 5 bases, the J end lost 3 bases, and 15 bases lay between the germline ends. Germline V gene sequence: CDR1 LNHDA, CDR2 SQIVND (reference sequence). CDR3 DNA: TGTGCCAGTAGTGTAATGAAGGATGGGACAGATACGCAGTATTTT. The encoded protein is CASSVMKDGTDTQYF.

The sample holds many counts of this clonotype. The rearrangement joins TRBV11-1 to TRBJ1-1; D unclear. The CDR3 is made up of 13 amino acids. The germline gives CDR1 SGHAT, CDR2 FQDESV (reference sequence). V lost 4 bases, J lost 8 bases, and 14 bases lay in between. The CDR3 spells CASSSIRAIEAFF. The CDR3 DNA is TGTGCCAGCAGCTCGATACGGGCCATCGAAGCTTTCTTT.

In its sample, this clonotype was seen a few times. The chain combines TRBV20-1 with TRBJ2-7; no firm D call. With 4 bases removed from V and 6 bases from J, the gap between germline ends came to 22 bases. Germline V gene data show CDR1 as DFQATT and CDR2 as SNEGSKA (reference sequence). CDR3 length: 15 amino acids. CDR3 coding DNA: TGCAGTGCTAACCCCCCCAATTTGGGCGGCATCGAGCAGTACTTC. Its protein is CSANPPNLGGIEQYF.

This clonotype came up many times. The V call is TRBV7-9, the J call TRBJ1-4, with D unresolved. Trimming removed 2 bases at V and 2 bases at J, with 18 bases between. CDR1 is SEHNR and CDR2 is FQNEAQ in the germline V gene (reference sequence). The CDR3 runs 18 residues. As DNA, the CDR3 is TGTGCCAGCAGCTTAAAGGAGACTTTCCTGGGGACTAATGAAAAACTGTTTTTT. Amino acid sequence: CASSLKETFLGTNEKLFF.

The rearrangement uses TRBV6-1 and TRBJ2-1; D possibly corresponds to TRBD2 (6 bases). V lost 6 bases to trimming and J lost 4 bases, with 16 bases between them. This CDR3 is built from 15 residues. Germline V gene lookup returns CDR1 MNHNS and CDR2 SASEGT. In DNA, the CDR3 is TGTGCCAGCAGCCTTTCGACTAGGGTTTACAATGAGCAGTTCTTC. This encodes CASSLSTRVYNEQFF.

This clonotype was observed a handful of times. This rearrangement joins TRBV5-1 to TRBJ2-7; TRBD2 matches at 7 bases. The trim removed 4 bases at V and 7 bases at J, leaving 14 bases unmatched. This CDR3 has 15 amino acids. Per the germline V gene, CDR1 is SGHRS and CDR2 is YFSETQ. CDR3 residues: CASSPAGTTWGEQYF. In DNA form, the CDR3 reads TGCGCCAGCAGCCCCGCCGGGACTACCTGGGGTGAGCAGTACTTC.

The rearrangement joins TRBV6-1 to TRBJ1-3; 7 bases match TRBD1. This CDR3 has 13 amino acids. Germline V CDR1 and CDR2: MNHNS, SASEGT. Germline trimming cut 8 bases from V and 4 bases from J; bases unmatched to any gene: 5. CDR3 sequence: CASLTGQGNTIYF. The CDR3 DNA is TGTGCCAGCCTGACAGGGCAAGGAAACACCATATATTTT.

This clonotype was counted at least ten times. V is TRBV4-1 and J is TRBJ2-7, with D uncertain. CDR1 is MGHRA and CDR2 is YSYEKL in the germline V gene. Trimming removed 1 base at V and 4 bases at J, with 11 bases between. This CDR3 has 14 amino acids. The CDR3 is CASSQVNALYEQYF. In DNA form, the CDR3 reads TGCGCCAGCAGCCAAGTAAACGCACTATACGAGCAGTACTTC.

This rearrangement joins TRBV25-1 to TRBJ2-1; D may correspond to TRBD1 or TRBD2 (5 bases each). Trimming took off 5 bases at V and 1 base at J, with 18 bases between the two ends. Germline CDR1 and CDR2: MGHDK and SYGVNS. The CDR3 totals 17 residues. CDR3 DNA sequence: TGTGCCAGCAGTTCCGGCTATGAGGGGAAGTCCTACAATGAGCAGTTCTTC. Protein: CASSSGYEGKSYNEQFF.

Regarding this clonotype: Being one base from a much bigger clone, this may be a read error. The rearrangement uses TRBV2 and TRBJ2-7; tentative D call: TRBD2 (6 bases). The length of the CDR3 is 13 residues. Trimming stripped 6 bases from V and 1 base from J, with 10 bases between. Germline V gene lookup returns CDR1 SNHLY and CDR2 FYNNEI. The CDR3 loop reads CASRLSGSYEQYF. CDR3 DNA sequence: TGTGCCAGCAGACTTAGCGGATCCTACGAGCAGTACTTC. Full variable domain (outside the CDR3, taken from reference TRBV2 and TRBJ2-7): EPEVTQTPSHQVTQMGQEVILRCVPISNHLYFYWYRQILGQKVEFLVSFYNNEISEKSEIFDDQFSVERPDGSNFTLKIRSTKLEDSAMYFCASRLSGSYEQYFGPGTRLTVT.

Many counts were recorded for this clonotype. The genes are TRBV5-1 and TRBJ2-1; 9 bases map to TRBD1. The CDR3 consists of 15 residues. Per germline, CDR1 SGHRS and CDR2 YFSETQ. V lost 1 base to trimming and J lost 3 bases; unmatched junction nucleotides: 2. CDR3 loop: CASSLTGQGYNEQFF. In nucleotides, the CDR3 is TGCGCCAGCAGCTTGACGGGACAGGGCTACAATGAGCAGTTCTTC.

This clonotype occurred many times. This chain connects TRBV2 to TRBJ2-7, with 9 bases that match TRBD2. After removal of 6 bases from V and 7 bases from J, the junction contained 10 bases not matched to a gene. This CDR3 contains 14 residues. CDR1 SNHLY and CDR2 FYNNEI come from the germline V gene. CDR3 amino acids: CASRRTSVAGEQYF. The CDR3 DNA is TGTGCCAGCAGGAGGACTAGCGTGGCGGGAGAGCAGTACTTC.

This clonotype was counted many times. V is TRBV24-1 and J is TRBJ2-3; D unclear. Germline V gene data show CDR1 as KGHDR and CDR2 as SFDVKD. CDR3 length: 12 residues. Trimming shortened V by 3 bases and J by 9 bases, and 9 bases separated the two germline ends. The CDR3 region is CATSDTLQTQYF. The CDR3 DNA reads as TGTGCCACCAGTGATACCCTTCAGACGCAGTATTTT.

This clonotype showed up many times. CDR3 amino acids: CASSLPGGRSDTQYF. The CDR3 DNA reads TGTGCCAGCAGTTTACCGGGAGGGAGGTCAGATACGCAGTATTTT. This chain links TRBV27 with TRBJ2-3; 8 nucleotides align to TRBD2. Germline assignment: CDR1 MNHEY and CDR2 SMNVEV (reference sequence). J gave up 4 bases and V 2 bases, and 5 bases lay outside the gene matches. The CDR3 sequence is 15 residues long.

This clonotype was observed many times. The V gene is TRBV6-1, the J gene TRBJ2-1; TRBD2 aligns across 7 bases. This CDR3 is 13 amino acids long. The germline CDR1 and CDR2 sequences are MNHNS and SASEGT. Trimming took 6 bases from V and 3 from J; bases not matched to a gene: 2. In DNA, the CDR3 is TGTGCCAGCAGACTAGCGAACTACAATGAGCAGTTCTTC. Its translation: CASRLANYNEQFF.

This sequence joins TRBV11-3 and TRBJ1-6; weak D call: TRBD1 (5 bases). The V gene lost 5 bases and the J gene lost 8 bases, with 16 bases spanning the gap. The CDR3 runs to 15 residues. Germline V gene lookup returns CDR1 SGHNT and CDR2 YENEEA. Here the CDR3 reads CASSQGSGMYSPLHF. The CDR3 bases are TGTGCCAGCAGCCAGGGTTCAGGGATGTATTCACCCCTCCACTTT.

The sample holds many counts of this clonotype. The J gene is TRBJ1-1, the V gene TRBV10-3; no definite D call. The V gene's germline CDR1 is ENHRY and CDR2 SYGVKD. The CDR3 contains 13 residues. Trimming removed 0 bases from V and 10 bases from J, with 12 bases in between. CDR3 sequence: CAISESEVSLAFF. The CDR3 DNA is TGTGCCATCAGTGAGTCTGAGGTCTCTTTAGCTTTCTTT.

This clonotype was found many times. The junction and the germline gene differ at one end; a read error may be behind it. The rearrangement uses TRBV7-2 and TRBJ2-1, with D perhaps given as TRBD1 or TRBD2 (5 bases each). In germline, CDR1 is SGHTA, CDR2 FQGNSA. The CDR3 length is 13 residues. CDR3 nucleotides: TGTGCCAGCAGATTAGCAGGGAGAGGGGAGCAGTTCTTC. Residues: CASRLAGRGEQFF.

This clonotype has a handful of counts. The rearrangement joins TRBV6-1 to TRBJ1-1, with D possibly being TRBD1 (5 bases). The germline V gene has CDR1 MNHNS and CDR2 SASEGT. The CDR3 loop spans 15 amino acids. Between the trimmed V and J ends, which lost 5 bases and 4 bases, there was a span of 17 bases. For the CDR3, the DNA is TGTGCCAGCAGTTCCGCCCTAAGGGACGGCACTGAAGCTTTCTTT. Translation: CASSSALRDGTEAFF.